The present TCR beta chain was sequenced within a study of a mutant IDH1 vaccine in newly diagnosed glioma. About the study: Vaccination was launched 4-6 weeks after radiotherapy alone, or with temozolomide cycles.

The CDR3 has 13 residues. V was shortened by 2 bases and J by 0 bases, with 2 bases between the two germline ends. Per the germline V gene, CDR1 is KGHSH and CDR2 is LQKENI. Generated by immunoSEQ multiplex PCR, the TCRdb table keeps only in-frame clones and is missing some. This sample yields roughly 30,000 clones, of which over 75% are seen a single time; about 2.3% belongs to the top ten. Time point given: week 23, last vaccination. The investigators gave 300 ug of mutant IDH1 20-mer peptide in each vaccine dose, together with topical imiquimod. Worth noting for this clone: The antigen is not known.

The material sequenced was PBMCs, taken from a glioma patient whose treatment included an IDH1 peptide vaccine. The receptor was derived from a man aged 40-49 years with glioma. V is TRBV18 and J is TRBJ2-1; D is unclear. CDR3 protein: CASSPISYNEQFF. CDR3 sequence (DNA): TGTGCCAGCTCACCAATCTCCTACAATGAGCAGTTCTTC.